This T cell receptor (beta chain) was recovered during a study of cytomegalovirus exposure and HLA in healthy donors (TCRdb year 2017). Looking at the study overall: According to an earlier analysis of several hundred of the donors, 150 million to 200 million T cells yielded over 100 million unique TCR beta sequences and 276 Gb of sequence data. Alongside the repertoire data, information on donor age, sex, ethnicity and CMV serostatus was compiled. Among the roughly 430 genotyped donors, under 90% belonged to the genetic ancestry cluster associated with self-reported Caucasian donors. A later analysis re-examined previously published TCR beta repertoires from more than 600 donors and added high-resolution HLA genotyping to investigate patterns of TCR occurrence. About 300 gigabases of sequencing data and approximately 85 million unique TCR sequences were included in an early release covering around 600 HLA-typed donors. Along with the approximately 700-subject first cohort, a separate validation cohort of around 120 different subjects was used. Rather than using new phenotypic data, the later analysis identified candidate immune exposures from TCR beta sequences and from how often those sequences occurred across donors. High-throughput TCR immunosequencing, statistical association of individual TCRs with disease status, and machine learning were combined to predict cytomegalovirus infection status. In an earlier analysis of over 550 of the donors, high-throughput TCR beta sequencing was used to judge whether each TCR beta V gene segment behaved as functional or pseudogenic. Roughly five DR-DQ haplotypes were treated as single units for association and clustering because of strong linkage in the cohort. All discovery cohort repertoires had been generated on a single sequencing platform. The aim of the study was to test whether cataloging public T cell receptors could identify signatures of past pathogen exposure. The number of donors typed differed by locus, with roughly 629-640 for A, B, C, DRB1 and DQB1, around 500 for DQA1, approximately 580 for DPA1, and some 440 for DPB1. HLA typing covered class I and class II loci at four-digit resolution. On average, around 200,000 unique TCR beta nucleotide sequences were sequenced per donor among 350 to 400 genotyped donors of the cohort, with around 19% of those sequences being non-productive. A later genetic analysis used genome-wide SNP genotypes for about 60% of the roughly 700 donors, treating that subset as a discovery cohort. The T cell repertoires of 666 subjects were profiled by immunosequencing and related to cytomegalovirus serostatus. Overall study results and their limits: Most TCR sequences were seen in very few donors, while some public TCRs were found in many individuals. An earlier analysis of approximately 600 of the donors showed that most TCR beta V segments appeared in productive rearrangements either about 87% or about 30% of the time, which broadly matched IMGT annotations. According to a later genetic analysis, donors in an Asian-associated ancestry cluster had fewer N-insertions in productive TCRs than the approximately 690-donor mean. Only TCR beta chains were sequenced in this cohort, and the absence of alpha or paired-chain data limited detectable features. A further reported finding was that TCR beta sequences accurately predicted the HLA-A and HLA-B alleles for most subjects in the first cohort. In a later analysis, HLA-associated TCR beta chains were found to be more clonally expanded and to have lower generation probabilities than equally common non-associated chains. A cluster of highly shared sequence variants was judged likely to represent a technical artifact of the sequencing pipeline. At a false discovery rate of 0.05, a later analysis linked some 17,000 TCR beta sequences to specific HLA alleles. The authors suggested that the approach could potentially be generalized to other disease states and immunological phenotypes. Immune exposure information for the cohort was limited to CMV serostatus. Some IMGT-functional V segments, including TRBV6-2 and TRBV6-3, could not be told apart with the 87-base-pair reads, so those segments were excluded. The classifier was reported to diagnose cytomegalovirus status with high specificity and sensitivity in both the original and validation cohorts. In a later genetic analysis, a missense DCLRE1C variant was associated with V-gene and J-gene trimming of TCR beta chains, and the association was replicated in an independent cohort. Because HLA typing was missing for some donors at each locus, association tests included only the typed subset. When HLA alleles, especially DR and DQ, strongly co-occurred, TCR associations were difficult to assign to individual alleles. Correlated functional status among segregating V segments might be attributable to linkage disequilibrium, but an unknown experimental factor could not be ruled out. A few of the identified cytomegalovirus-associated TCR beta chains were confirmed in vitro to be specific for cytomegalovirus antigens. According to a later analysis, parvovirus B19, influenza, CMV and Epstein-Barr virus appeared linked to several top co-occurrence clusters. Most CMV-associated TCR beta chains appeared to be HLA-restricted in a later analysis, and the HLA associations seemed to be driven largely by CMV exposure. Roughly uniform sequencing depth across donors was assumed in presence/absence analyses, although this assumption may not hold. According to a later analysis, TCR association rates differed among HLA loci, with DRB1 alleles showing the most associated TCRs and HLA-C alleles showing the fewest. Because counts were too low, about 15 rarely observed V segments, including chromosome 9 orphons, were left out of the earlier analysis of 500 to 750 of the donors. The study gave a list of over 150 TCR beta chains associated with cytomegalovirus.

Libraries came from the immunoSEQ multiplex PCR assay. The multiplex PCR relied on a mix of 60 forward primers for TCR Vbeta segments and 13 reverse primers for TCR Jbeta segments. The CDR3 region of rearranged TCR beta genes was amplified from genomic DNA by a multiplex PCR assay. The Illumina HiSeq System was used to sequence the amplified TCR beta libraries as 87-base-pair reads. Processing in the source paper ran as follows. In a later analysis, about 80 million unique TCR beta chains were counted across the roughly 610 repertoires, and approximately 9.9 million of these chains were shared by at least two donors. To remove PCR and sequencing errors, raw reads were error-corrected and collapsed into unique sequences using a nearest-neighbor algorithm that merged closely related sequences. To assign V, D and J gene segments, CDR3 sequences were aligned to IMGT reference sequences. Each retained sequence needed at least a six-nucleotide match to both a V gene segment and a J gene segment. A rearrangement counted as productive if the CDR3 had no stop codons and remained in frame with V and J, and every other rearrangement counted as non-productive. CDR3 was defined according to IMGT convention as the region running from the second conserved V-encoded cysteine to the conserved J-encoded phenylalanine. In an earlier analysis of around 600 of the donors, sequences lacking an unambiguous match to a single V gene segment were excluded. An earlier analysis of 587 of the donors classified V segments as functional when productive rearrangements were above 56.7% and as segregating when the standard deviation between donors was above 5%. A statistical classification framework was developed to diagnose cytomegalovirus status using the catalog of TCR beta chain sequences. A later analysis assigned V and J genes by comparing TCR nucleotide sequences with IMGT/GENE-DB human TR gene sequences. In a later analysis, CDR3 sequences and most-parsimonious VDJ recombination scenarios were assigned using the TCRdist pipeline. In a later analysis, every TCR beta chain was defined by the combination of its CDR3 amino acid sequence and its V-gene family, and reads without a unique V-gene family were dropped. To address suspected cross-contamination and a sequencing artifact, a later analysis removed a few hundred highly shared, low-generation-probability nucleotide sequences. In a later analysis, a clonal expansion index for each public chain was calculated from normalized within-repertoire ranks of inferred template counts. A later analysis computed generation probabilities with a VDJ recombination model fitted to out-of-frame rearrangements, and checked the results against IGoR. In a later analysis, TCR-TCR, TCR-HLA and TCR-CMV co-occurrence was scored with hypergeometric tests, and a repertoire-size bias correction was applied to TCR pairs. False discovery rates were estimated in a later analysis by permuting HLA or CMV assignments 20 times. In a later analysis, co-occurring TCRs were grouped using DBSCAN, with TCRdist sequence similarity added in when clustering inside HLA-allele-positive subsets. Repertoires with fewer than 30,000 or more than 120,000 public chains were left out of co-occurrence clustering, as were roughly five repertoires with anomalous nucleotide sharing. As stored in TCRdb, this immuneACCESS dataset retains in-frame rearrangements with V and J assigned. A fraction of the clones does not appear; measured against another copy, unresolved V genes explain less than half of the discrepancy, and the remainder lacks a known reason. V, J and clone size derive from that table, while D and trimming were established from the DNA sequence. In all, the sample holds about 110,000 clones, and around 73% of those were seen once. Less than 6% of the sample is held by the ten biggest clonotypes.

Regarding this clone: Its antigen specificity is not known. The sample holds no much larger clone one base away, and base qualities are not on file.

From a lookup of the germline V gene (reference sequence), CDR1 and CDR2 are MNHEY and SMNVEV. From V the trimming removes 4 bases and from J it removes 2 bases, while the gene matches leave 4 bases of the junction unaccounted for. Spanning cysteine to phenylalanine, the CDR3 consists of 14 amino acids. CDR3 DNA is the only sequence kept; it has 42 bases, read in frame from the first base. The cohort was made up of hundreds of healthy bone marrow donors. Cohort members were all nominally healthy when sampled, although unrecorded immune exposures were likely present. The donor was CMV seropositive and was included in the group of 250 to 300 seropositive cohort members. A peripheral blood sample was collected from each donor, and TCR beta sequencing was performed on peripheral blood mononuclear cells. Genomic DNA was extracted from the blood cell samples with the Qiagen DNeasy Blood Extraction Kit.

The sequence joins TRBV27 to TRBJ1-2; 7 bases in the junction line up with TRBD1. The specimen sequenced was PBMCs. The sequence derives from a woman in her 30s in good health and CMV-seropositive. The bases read TGTGCCAGCAGTTCCCCGGGACAGAACTATGGCTACACCTTC. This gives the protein CASSSPGQNYGYTF.